This T cell receptor (beta chain) derives from a study of CD8 T cells in ankylosing spondylitis. Germline values: CDR1 MNHEY, CDR2 SVGAGI. The CDR3 runs to 13 residues. Trimming shortened V by 0 bases and J by 5 bases, and 7 bases separated the two germline ends. TCRdb processed the 5' RACE reads anew with MiXCR; each CDR3 protein has one entry. The table lists about 140,000 distinct CDR3 sequences, roughly 8.4% of them singletons, with roughly 7.2% in the top ten. This clonotype was recorded at least ten times. The sample comprised synovial fluid, either unsorted or a sorted T cell fraction (not recorded which). The rearrangement joins TRBV6-5 to TRBJ1-1; D remains unclear. The TCR comes from a male donor with ankylosing spondylitis. CDR3 protein: CASSYSIITEAFF. DNA for the CDR3: TGTGCCAGCAGTTACTCGATCATTACTGAAGCTTTCTTT.